This is a list of T cell receptor beta chains from one sample in a study of blood T cell repertoires in COVID-19. The protocol was immunoSEQ multiplex PCR, while the TCRdb copy is restricted to in-frame clones and leaves out a portion. The sample lists over 95,000 clones, approximately 81% occurring once. Sequencing used peripheral blood. These receptors were obtained from a man in his forties with acute or convalescent COVID-19. CDR3s include the opening cysteine and the closing phenylalanine or tryptophan. D genes are given only for firm matches. Clone sizes are given selectively: once, few, many, or a class where the clone is expanded.

d_call: TRBD2; j_call: TRBJ2-7; clone_size: .; v_call: TRBV9; cdr3_nt: TGTGCCAGCAGCCCGGGGGGCTACGAGCAGTACTTC; cdr3_aa: CASSPGGYEQYF
d_call: .; j_call: TRBJ1-2; clone_size: .; v_call: TRBV4-1; cdr3_nt: TGCGCCAGCAGCCAAGGCACAGGGAGATCTAACTATGGCTACACCTTC; cdr3_aa: CASSQGTGRSNYGYTF
d_call: .; j_call: TRBJ1-1; clone_size: .; v_call: TRBV7-3; cdr3_nt: TGTGCCAGCAGCTTAGGAGGGGCGAACACTGAAGCTTTCTTT; cdr3_aa: CASSLGGANTEAFF
d_call: TRBD2; j_call: TRBJ2-3; clone_size: .; v_call: TRBV4-2; cdr3_nt: TGTGCCAGCAGCCAGAGGACTAGTGCAGATACGCAGTATTTT; cdr3_aa: CASSQRTSADTQYF
d_call: .; j_call: TRBJ1-6; clone_size: .; v_call: TRBV5-1; cdr3_nt: TGCGCCAGCAGCCATCAAACAGAGTTCGATTCGATCCATTCACCCCTCCACTTT; cdr3_aa: CASSHQTEFDSIHSPLHF
d_call: TRBD2; j_call: TRBJ2-5; clone_size: .; v_call: TRBV3-1/TRBV3-2; cdr3_nt: TGTGCCAGCAGCCAAGGTAGCGGGGGGGCCGGTAGCCAGTACTTC; cdr3_aa: CASSQGSGGAGSQYF
d_call: .; j_call: TRBJ1-2; clone_size: .; v_call: TRBV3-1/TRBV3-2; cdr3_nt: TGTGCCAGCAGCCAAGATAGTTACAGCCTTAACTATGGCTACACCTTC; cdr3_aa: CASSQDSYSLNYGYTF
d_call: .; j_call: TRBJ1-1; clone_size: .; v_call: TRBV30; cdr3_nt: TGTGCCTGGAGTCCCCAGTTGAACACTGAAGCTTTCTTT; cdr3_aa: CAWSPQLNTEAFF
d_call: TRBD2; j_call: TRBJ2-3; clone_size: .; v_call: TRBV6-1; cdr3_nt: TGTGCCAGCAGTGAACTAGCGGGGGACGGGGATACGCAGTATTTT; cdr3_aa: CASSELAGDGDTQYF
d_call: TRBD2; j_call: TRBJ2-5; clone_size: few; v_call: TRBV2; cdr3_nt: TGTGCCAGCAGAGGACTAGCGGGGGAGACCCAAGAGACCCAGTACTTC; cdr3_aa: CASRGLAGETQETQYF
d_call: TRBD1; j_call: TRBJ1-4; clone_size: once; v_call: TRBV18; cdr3_nt: TGTGCCAGCTCACCGTCGGGACAGCCTAATGAAAAACTGTTTTTT; cdr3_aa: CASSPSGQPNEKLFF
d_call: .; j_call: TRBJ1-2; clone_size: .; v_call: TRBV4-1; cdr3_nt: TGCGCCAGCAGCCAACAGGGATCTCTCCGTGGCTACACCTTC; cdr3_aa: CASSQQGSLRGYTF
d_call: TRBD1; j_call: TRBJ2-7; clone_size: .; v_call: TRBV2; cdr3_nt: TGTGCCTCATCCCCGGGACAGACACCCTACGAGCAGTACTTC; cdr3_aa: CASSPGQTPYEQYF